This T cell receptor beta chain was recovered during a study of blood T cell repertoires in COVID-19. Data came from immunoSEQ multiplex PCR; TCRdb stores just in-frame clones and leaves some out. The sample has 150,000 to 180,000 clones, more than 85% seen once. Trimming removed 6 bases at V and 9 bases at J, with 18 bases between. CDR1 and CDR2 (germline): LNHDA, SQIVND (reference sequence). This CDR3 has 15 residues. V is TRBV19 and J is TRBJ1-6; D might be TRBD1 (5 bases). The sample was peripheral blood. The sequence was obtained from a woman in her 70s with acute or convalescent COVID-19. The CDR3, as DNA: TGTGCCAGTAGGGGCTCCGGGACTAGGGGTTCACCCCTCCACTTT. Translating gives CASRGSGTRGSPLHF.